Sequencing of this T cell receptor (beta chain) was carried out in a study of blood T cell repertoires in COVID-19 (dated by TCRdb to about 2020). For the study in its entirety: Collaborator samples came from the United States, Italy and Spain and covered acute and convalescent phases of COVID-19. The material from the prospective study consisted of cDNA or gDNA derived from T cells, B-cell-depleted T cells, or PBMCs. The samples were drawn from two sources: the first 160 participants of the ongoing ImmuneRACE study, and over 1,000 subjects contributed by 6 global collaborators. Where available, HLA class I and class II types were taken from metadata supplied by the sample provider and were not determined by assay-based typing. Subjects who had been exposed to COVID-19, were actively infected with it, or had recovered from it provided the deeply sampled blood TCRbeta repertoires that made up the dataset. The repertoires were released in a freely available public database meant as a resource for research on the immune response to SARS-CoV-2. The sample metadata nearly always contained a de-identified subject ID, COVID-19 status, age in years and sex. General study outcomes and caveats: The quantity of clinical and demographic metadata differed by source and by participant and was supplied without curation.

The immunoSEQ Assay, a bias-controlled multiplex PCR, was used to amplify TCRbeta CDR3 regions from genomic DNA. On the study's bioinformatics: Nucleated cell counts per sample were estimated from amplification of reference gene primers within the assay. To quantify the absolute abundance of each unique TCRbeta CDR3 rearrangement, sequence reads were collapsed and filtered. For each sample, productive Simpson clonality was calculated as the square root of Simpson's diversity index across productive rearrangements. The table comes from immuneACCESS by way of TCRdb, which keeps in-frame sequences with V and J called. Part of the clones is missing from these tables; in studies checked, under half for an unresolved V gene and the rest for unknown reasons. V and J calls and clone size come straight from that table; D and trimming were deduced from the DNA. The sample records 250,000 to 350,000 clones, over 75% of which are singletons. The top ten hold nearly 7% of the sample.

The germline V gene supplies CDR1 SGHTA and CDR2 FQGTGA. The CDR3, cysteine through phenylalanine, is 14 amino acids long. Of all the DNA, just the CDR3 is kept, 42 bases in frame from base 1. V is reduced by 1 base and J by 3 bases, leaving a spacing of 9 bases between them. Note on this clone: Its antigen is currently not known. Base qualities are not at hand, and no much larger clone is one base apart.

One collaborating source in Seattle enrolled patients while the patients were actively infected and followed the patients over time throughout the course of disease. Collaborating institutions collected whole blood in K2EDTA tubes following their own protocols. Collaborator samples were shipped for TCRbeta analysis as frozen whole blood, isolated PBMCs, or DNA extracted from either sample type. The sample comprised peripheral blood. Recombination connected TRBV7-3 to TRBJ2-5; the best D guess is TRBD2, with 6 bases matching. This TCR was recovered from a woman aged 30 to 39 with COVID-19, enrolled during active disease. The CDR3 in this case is CASSLIGGEETQYF. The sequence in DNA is TGTGCCAGCAGCTTAATTGGCGGGGAAGAGACCCAGTACTTC.